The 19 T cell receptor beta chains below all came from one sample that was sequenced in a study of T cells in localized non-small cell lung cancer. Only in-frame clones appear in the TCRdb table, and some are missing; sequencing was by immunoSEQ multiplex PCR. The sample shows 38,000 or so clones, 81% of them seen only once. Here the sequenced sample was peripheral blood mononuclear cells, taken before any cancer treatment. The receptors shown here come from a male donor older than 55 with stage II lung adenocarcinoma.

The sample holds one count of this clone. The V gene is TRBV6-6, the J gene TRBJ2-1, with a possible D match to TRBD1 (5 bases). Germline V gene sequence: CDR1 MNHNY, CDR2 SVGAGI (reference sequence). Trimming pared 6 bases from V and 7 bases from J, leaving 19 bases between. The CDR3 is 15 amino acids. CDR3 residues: CASRSGHGRGNEQFF. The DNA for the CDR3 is TGTGCCAGCAGATCCGGACACGGAAGAGGTAATGAGCAGTTCTTC.

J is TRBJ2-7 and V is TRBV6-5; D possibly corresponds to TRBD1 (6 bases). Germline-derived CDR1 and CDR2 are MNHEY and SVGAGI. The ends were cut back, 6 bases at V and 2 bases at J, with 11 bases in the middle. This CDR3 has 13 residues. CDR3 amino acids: CASSPDSTYEQYF. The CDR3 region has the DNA TGTGCCAGCAGCCCGGACAGTACCTACGAGCAGTACTTC.

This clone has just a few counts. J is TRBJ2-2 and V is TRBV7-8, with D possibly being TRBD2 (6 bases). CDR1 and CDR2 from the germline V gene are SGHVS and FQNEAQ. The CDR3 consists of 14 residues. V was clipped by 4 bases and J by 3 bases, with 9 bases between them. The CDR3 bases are TGTGCCAGCAGCTCTAGGAGGGACACCGGGGAGCTGTTTTTT. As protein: CASSSRRDTGELFF.

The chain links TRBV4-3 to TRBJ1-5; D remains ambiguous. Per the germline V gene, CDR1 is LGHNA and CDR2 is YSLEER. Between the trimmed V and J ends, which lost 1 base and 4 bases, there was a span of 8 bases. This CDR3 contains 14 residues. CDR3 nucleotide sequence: TGCGCCAGCAGCCAAGCTATAGGGAATCAGCCCCAGCATTTT. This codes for CASSQAIGNQPQHF.

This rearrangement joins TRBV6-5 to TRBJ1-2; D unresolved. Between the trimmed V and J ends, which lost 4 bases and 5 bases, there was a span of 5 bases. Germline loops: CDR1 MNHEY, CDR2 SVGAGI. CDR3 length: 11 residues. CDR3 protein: CASSSLYGYTF. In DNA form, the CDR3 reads TGTGCCAGCAGTTCTCTTTATGGCTACACCTTC.

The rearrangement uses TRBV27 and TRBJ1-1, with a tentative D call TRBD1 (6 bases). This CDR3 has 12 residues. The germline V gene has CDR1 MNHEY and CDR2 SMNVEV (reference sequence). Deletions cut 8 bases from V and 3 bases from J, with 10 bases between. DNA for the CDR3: TGTGCCAGCGGGGGCGGGCACACTGAAGCTTTCTTT. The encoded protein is CASGGGHTEAFF.

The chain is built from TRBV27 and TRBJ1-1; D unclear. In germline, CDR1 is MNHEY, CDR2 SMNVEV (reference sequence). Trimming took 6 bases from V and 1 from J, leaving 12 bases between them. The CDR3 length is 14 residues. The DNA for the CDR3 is TGTGCCAGCAGCGCACGACTTAAGAACACTGAAGCTTTCTTT. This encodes CASSARLKNTEAFF.

The CDR3 reads CAWSVKSGAQPQHF. CDR3 coding DNA: TGTGCCTGGAGTGTAAAATCTGGGGCTCAGCCCCAGCATTTT. The J gene is TRBJ1-5, the V gene TRBV30; D is possibly TRBD1 (5 bases). The CDR3 spans 14 residues. Trimming removed 0 bases from V and 6 bases from J, with 12 bases in between. The germline CDR1 and CDR2 sequences are GTSNPN and SVGIG (reference sequence).

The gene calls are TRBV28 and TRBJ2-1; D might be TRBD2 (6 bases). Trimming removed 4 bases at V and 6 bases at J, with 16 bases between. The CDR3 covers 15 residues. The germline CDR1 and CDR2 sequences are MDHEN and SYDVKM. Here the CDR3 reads CASSSLVGGFNEQFF. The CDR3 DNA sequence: TGTGCCAGCAGTTCACTGGTGGGGGGTTTCAATGAGCAGTTCTTC.

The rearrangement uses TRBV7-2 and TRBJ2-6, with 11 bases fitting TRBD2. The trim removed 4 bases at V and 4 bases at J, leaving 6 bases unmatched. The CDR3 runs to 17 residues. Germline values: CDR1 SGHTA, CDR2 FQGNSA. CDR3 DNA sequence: TGTGCCAGCAGCTCGACTAGCGGGACGGGAGGGGCCAACGTCCTGACTTTC. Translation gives CASSSTSGTGGANVLTF. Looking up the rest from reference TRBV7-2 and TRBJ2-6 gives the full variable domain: GAGVSQSPSNKVTEKGKDVELRCDPISGHTALYWYRQSLGQGLEFLIYFQGNSAPDKSGLPSDRFSAERTGGSVSTLTIQRTQQEDSAVYLCASSSTSGTGGANVLTFGAGSRLTVL.

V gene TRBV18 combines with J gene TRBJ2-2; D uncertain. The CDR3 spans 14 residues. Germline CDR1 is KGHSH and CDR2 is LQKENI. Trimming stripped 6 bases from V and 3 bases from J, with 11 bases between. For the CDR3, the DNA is TGTGCCAGCTCTCTATCCCTAGACACCGGGGAGCTGTTTTTT. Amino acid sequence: CASSLSLDTGELFF.

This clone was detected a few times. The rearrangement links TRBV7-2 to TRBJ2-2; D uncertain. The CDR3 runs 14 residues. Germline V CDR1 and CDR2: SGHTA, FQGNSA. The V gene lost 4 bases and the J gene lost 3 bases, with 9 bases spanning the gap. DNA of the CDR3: TGTGCCAGCAGCTATACCCCGGACACCGGGGAGCTGTTTTTT. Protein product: CASSYTPDTGELFF.

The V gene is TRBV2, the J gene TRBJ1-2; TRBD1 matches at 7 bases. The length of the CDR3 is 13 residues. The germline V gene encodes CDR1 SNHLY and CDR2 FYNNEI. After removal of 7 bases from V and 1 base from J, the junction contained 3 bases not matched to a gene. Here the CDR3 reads CASIRDSNYGYTF. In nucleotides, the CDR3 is TGTGCCAGCATTAGGGACAGTAACTATGGCTACACCTTC.

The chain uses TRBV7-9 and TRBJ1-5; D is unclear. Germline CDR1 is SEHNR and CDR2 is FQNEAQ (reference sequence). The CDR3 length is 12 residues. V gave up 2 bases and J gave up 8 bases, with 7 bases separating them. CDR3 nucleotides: TGTGCCAGCAGCTTATCGGTTGAGCCCCAGCATTTT. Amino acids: CASSLSVEPQHF.

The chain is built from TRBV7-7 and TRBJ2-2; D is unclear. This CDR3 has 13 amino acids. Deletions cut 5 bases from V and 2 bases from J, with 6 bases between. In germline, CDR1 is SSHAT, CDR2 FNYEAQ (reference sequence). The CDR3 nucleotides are TGTGCCAGCAGCCCGATTAACACCGGGGAGCTGTTTTTT. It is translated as CASSPINTGELFF.

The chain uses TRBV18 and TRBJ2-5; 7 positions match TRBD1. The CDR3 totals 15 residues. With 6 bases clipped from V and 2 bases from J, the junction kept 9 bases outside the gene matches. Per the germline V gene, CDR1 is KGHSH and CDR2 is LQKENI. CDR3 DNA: TGTGCCAGCTCCCTACAGGGGAGAGGGCAAGAGACCCAGTACTTC. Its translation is CASSLQGRGQETQYF.

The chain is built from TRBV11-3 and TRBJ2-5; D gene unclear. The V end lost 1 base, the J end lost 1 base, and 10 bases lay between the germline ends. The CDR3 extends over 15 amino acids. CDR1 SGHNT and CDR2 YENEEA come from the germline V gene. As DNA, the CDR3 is TGTGCCAGCAGCTTAGGTCTTCAGCCCCAAGAGACCCAGTACTTC. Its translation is CASSLGLQPQETQYF.

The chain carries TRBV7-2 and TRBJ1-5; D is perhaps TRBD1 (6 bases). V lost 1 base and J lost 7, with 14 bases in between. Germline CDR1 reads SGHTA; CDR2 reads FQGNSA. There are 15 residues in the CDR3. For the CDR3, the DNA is TGTGCCAGCAGCTTAGACAGGGAAAAGGGACAGCCCCAGCATTTT. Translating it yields CASSLDREKGQPQHF.

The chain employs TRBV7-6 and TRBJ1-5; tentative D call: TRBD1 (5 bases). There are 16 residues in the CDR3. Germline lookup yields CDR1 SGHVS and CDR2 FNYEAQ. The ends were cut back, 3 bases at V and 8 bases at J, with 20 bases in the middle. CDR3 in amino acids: CASSLWAGTAGEPQHF. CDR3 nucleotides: TGTGCCAGCAGCTTGTGGGCCGGGACGGCCGGGGAGCCCCAGCATTTT.